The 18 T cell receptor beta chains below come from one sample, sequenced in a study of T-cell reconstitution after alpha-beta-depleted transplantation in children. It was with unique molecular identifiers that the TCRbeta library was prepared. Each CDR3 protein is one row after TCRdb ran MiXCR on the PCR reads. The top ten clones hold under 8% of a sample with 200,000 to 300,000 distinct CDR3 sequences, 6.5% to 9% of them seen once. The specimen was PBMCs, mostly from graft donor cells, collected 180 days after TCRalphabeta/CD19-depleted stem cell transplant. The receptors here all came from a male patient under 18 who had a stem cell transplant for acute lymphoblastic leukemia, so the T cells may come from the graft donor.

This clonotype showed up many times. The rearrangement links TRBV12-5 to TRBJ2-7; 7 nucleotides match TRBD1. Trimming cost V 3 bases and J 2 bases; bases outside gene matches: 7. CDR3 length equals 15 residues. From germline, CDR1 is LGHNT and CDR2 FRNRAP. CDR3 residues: CASGLNTGAPYEQYF. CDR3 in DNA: TGTGCTAGTGGTTTAAACACAGGGGCCCCCTACGAGCAGTACTTC. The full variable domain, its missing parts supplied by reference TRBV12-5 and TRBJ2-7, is DARVTQTPRHKVTEMGQEVTMRCQPILGHNTVFWYRQTMMQGLELLAYFRNRAPLDDSGMPKDRFSAEMPDATLATLKIQPSEPRDSAVYFCASGLNTGAPYEQYFGPGTRLTVT.

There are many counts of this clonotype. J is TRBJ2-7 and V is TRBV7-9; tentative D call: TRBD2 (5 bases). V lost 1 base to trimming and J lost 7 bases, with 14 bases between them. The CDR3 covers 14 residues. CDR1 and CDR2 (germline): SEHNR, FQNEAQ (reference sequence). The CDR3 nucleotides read TGTGCCAGCAGCTTAGGGGTCCTTCGAGGGGAGCAGTACTTC. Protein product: CASSLGVLRGEQYF.

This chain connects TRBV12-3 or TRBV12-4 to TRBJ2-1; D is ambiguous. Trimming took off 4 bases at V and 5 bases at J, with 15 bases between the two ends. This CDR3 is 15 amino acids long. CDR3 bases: TGTGCCAGCAGTTCGTCCCAGGTTCTCGACAATGAGCAGTTCTTC. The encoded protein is CASSSSQVLDNEQFF.

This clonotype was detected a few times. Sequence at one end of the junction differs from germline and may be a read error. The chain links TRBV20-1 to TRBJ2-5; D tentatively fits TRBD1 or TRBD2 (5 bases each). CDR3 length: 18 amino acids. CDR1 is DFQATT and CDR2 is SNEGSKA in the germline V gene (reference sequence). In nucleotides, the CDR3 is TGCTGTGCTAGAGAGCTGGGGCGGGTCTCCTCCTTCGGGGAGACCCAGTACTTC. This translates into CCARELGRVSSFGETQYF.

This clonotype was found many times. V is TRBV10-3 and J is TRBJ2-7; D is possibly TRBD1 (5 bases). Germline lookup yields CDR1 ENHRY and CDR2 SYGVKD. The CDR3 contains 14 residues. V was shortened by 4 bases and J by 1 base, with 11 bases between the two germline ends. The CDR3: CAISAQGTSYEQYF. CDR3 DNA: TGTGCCATCAGTGCTCAGGGAACTTCCTACGAGCAGTACTTC.

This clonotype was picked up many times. The CDR3 here is CASSESGGYSNQPQHF. CDR3 nucleotide sequence: TGCGCCAGCAGTGAGTCGGGCGGATATAGCAATCAGCCCCAGCATTTT. The chain joins TRBV10-2 to TRBJ1-5; D uncertain. Trimming pared 0 bases from V and 0 bases from J, leaving 9 bases between. Germline lookup yields CDR1 WSHSY and CDR2 SAAADI. This CDR3 is built from 16 residues.

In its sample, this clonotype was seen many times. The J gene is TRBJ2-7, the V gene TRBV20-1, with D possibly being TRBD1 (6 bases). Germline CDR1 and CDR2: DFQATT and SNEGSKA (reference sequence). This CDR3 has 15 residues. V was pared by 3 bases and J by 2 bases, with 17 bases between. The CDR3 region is CSASPRGVDTYEQYF. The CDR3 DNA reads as TGCAGTGCTAGTCCCAGGGGAGTGGACACCTACGAGCAGTACTTC.

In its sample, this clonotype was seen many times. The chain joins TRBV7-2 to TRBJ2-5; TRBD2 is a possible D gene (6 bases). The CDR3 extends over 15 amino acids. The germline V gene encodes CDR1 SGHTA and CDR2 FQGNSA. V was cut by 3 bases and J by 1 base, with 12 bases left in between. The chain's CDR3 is CASSFPGTVQETQYF. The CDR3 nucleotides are TGTGCCAGCAGCTTTCCCGGGACTGTCCAAGAGACCCAGTACTTC.

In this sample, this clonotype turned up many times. The CDR3 DNA sequence: TGCGCCAGCAGCCAAGAAGAGGGAATACACTCTGGGGCCAACGTCCTGACTTTC. It codes for CASSQEEGIHSGANVLTF. This chain connects TRBV4-1 to TRBJ2-6; TRBD2 is a possible D gene (5 bases). CDR3 size: 18 residues. Between the trimmed V and J ends, which lost 0 bases and 0 bases, there was a span of 12 bases. Germline-derived CDR1 and CDR2 are MGHRA and YSYEKL.

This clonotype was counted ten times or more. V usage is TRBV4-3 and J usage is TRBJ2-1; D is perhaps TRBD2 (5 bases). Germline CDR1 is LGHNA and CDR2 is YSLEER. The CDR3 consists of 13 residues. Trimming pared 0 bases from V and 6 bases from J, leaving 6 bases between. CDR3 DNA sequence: TGCGCCAGCAGCCAAGATAGCGTCAATGAGCAGTTCTTC. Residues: CASSQDSVNEQFF.

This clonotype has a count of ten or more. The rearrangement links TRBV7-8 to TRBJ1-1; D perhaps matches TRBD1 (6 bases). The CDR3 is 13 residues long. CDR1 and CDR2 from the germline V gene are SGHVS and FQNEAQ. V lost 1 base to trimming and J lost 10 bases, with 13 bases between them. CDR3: CASSLGGGHGAFF. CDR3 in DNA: TGTGCCAGCAGCTTAGGCGGGGGGCACGGAGCTTTCTTT. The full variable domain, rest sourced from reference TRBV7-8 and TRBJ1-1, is GAGVSQSPRYKVAKRGQDVALRCDPISGHVSLFWYQQALGQGPEFLTYFQNEAQLDKSGLPSDRFFAERPEGSVSTLKIQRTQQEDSAVYLCASSLGGGHGAFFGQGTRLTVV.

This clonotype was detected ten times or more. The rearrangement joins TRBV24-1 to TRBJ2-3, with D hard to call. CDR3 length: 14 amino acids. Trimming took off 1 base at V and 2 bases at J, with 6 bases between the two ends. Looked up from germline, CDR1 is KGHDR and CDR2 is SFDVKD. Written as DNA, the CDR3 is TGTGCCACCAGTGATTTCTCCCCCACAGATACGCAGTATTTT. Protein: CATSDFSPTDTQYF.

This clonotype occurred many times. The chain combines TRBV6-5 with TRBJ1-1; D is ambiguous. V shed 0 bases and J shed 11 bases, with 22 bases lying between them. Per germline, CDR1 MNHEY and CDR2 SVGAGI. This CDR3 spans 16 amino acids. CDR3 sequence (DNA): TGTGCCAGCAGTTACTCCAATGCGGCCTCTTGGGCAGACGCTTTCTTT. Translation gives CASSYSNAASWADAFF.

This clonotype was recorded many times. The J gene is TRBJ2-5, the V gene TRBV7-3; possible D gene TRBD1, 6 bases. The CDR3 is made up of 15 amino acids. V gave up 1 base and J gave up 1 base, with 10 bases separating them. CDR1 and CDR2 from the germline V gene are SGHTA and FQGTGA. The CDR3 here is CASSLRGGAQETQYF. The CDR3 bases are TGTGCCAGCAGCTTAAGAGGGGGTGCCCAAGAGACCCAGTACTTC.

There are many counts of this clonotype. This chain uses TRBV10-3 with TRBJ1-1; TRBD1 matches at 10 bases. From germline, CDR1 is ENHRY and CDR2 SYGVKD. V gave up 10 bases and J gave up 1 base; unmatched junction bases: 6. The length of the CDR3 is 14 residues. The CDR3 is CATTRDRGNTEAFF. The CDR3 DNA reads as TGTGCCACCACCCGGGACAGGGGGAACACTGAAGCTTTCTTT.

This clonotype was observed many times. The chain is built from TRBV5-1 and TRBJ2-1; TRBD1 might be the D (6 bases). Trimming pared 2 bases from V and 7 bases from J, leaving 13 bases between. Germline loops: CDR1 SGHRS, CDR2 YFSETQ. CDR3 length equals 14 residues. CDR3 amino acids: CASSFRVRGNEQFF. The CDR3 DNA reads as TGCGCCAGCAGCTTCCGTGTAAGGGGGAATGAGCAGTTCTTC.

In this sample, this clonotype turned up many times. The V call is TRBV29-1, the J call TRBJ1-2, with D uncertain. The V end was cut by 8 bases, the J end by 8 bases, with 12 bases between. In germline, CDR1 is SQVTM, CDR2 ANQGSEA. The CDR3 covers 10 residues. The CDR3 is CSTRAGGYTF. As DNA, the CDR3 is TGCAGCACCCGCGCGGGGGGCTACACCTTC.

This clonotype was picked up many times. This chain's CDR3 is CASSLGGIDGYTF. The DNA for the CDR3 is TGTGCCAGCAGCTTAGGAGGGATTGATGGCTACACCTTC. The chain carries TRBV7-8 and TRBJ1-2; D unclear. Germline V gene data show CDR1 as SGHVS and CDR2 as FQNEAQ. The CDR3 spans 13 residues. V lost 1 base and J lost 6, with 9 bases in between.